This TCR beta chain was sequenced for a study of CD8 T cells in Susac syndrome. Study-wide points: The study's TCR sequencing and HLA analysis covered a relatively small number of individuals, and the study acknowledged this. In Susac syndrome, CD8+ expansion was highest in TEMRA and active disease.

Worth noting for this clonotype: Antigen: not known.

Random hexamers were used to reverse transcribe roughly 0.5 to 1 ug of RNA. The method of amplification for TCR beta CDR3 was immunoSEQ multiplex PCR, covering 54 Vbeta and 13 Jbeta. TCRdb re-derived calls from the immunoSEQ multiplex PCR reads in MiXCR, one entry per CDR3 protein. The data hold 95,000 to 150,000 distinct CDR3 sequences, with roughly 94% observed a single time. The V gene lost 0 bases and the J gene lost 3 bases, with 9 bases spanning the gap. This CDR3 region has 14 residues. Germline V CDR1 and CDR2: LGHNA, YSLEER. This clonotype was sampled from a human donor with Susac syndrome. Sample: CD8+ T cells from PBMCs. This chain joins TRBV4-3 and TRBJ2-7, with D perhaps TRBD1 or TRBD2 (5 bases each). In DNA, the CDR3 is TGCGCCAGCAGCCAAGATAGAGGGGACTACGAGCAGTACTTC. As protein: CASSQDRGDYEQYF.